This T cell receptor beta chain was captured by sequencing in a study of T cell responses to AZD1222 COVID-19 vaccine (dated by TCRdb to 2020 to 2022). Describing the broader study: Because spike-specific TCR depth and breadth did not differ between the two schedules, AZD1222 recipients who got a second dose at roughly 4 weeks were pooled with those who got a second dose at roughly 12 weeks. TCR sequencing was performed for 230 to 250 trial participants, of whom approximately 200 were given two doses of AZD1222 and roughly 25 were given two doses of MenACWY control vaccine. Enrollment into the trials was organized by age into subgroups of 18-55, 56-69 and 70-plus years, and those subgroups contained roughly 140, 27 and 60 TCR-sequenced participants, respectively.

The intended sense of this specimen's time point label: baseline before first vaccination. Vaccinee samples came from UK trials COV001 and COV002, including a single-blind randomized controlled phase 2/3 trial of AZD1222 (ChAdOx1 nCoV-19) in healthy adults. For TCRbeta chain sequencing, PBMC samples from trial participants were taken at day 0 and at day 28 after the second dose. In regard to this clone: The antigen this receptor binds is unknown. No qualities accompany the bases; no much larger clone lies one base away.

Paper-wide results and their limitations: Participants were mostly white British, with more females than males. The authors suggested clonal diversity may have been underestimated. Because no day 14 peak-response samples were available, the repertoires could be characterized only after the peak T cell response. CD4 TCRs associated with the vaccine covered the entire spike protein, and the dominant responses were in regions 160-218 and 743-854. Only a handful of AZD1222 recipients were SARS-CoV-2 seropositive at baseline, limiting conclusions about previously exposed vaccinees. The 56-69-year group was small, and its depth increase did not reach significance, likely because of low power. A significant rise in spike-specific TCR breadth and depth was observed after two AZD1222 doses relative to day 0 and relative to MenACWY recipients. Reportedly, close to half of the unique spike-specific TCRs recognized epitopes lying outside the regions that are mutated in the B.1.351 and B.1.1.7 variants.

Cut back by 4 bases and 4 bases, the V and J ends lie 17 bases apart. From a lookup of the germline V gene, CDR1 and CDR2 are SGDLS and YYNGEE. The CDR3 numbers 15 residues from cysteine through phenylalanine. The retained sequence is limited to the CDR3, 45 bases, with the frame set at the first base. The CDR3 regions of human TCRbeta chains were analyzed by immunosequencing. Regarding the original processing steps: TCRs in the repertoires were compared against a reference library of SARS-CoV-2-specific TCRs that had been generated with the MIRA antigen-specificity platform. Breadth was defined as the fraction of unique TCRs that were SARS-CoV-2-associated, and depth was defined as the fraction of total T cells that were SARS-CoV-2-associated. Using the MIRA data, each spike-specific TCR was assigned both to the spike region to which the TCR was reactive and to a CD4 or CD8 class. Log10-transformed breadth and depth values were compared by one-way ANOVA with Sidak's multiple comparisons tests. Here the immuneACCESS table is served through TCRdb, limited to in-frame sequences with V and J called. Missing clones are a known gap in these copies; in checked studies unresolved V genes cover under half, and the rest lacks a known reason. The DNA was the basis for D and trimming; V, J and clone size are from that table. The sample data list more than 130,000 clones, and approximately 90% of these were observed just once. The ten most abundant clones make up roughly 3.6% of the sample.

This clonotype originated in an adult in good health. The chain employs TRBV9 and TRBJ1-2, with the identity of the D gene unclear. The sequencing used peripheral blood, collected on day 0 of AZD1222 vaccination. At the DNA level, the sequence is TGTGCCAGCAGCAATCGCGACGGAACTAGCTATGGCTACACCTTC. This gives the protein CASSNRDGTSYGYTF.